The clone carrying this T cell receptor (beta chain) is large (0.1 to 1%). TCRdb fed the 5' RACE reads into MiXCR, producing one record per CDR3 protein. The top ten hold around 2.9% of the sample, which has 13,000 or so distinct CDR3 sequences, about a quarter seen once. CDR1 is MNHEY and CDR2 is SVGAGI in the germline V gene. The CDR3 has 13 amino acids. Trimming took 3 bases from V and 3 from J, leaving 8 bases between them. Purified naive CD4+ T cells were depleted of CD25+ Tregs. The rearrangement links TRBV6-5 to TRBJ1-1; D is undetermined. The material sequenced was naive CD4+ T cells sorted from blood. Subset denoted: naive CD4+ T cells, CD4+CD45RA+CD25-. This sequence originates from a female donor with breast cancer. DNA of the CDR3: TGTGCCAGCAGTTATTTGGGGTACACTGAAGCTTTCTTT. This translates into CASSYLGYTEAFF.